The 28 T cell receptor beta chains below were found in one sample sequenced in a study of Ad26.COV2.S vaccination and SARS-CoV-2 variants. Sample treatment: over 15 received Ad26.COV2.S at low or high dose, single or two shots; several received placebo; per-sample allocation not given. Collection of samples fell on day 63 after the first vaccine or placebo injection. TCRdb's copy holds only in-frame clones and misses some; the assay was immunoSEQ multiplex PCR. The sample yields about half a million clones, roughly nine tenths seen once. This specimen consisted of peripheral blood, obtained in a trial of Ad26.COV2.S vaccine versus placebo. The receptor source for this set is a person aged 18 to 59 who received the Ad26.COV2.S COVID-19 vaccine or a placebo.

The J gene is TRBJ2-7, the V gene TRBV11-2; maybe TRBD2 (6 bases). The germline V and J ends were trimmed by 2 bases and 2 bases, with 13 bases remaining between them. This CDR3 has 15 residues. Germline CDR1 is SGHAT and CDR2 is FQNNGV. CDR3 in amino acids: CASSLSGSGTYEQYF. The DNA of the CDR3 is TGTGCCAGCAGCTTAAGCGGGTCTGGGACCTACGAGCAGTACTTC.

The V and J genes are TRBV5-1 and TRBJ1-1, with D uncertain. This CDR3 contains 13 residues. The V gene's germline CDR1 is SGHRS and CDR2 YFSETQ. The V end lost 0 bases, the J end lost 8 bases, and 11 bases lay between the germline ends. The CDR3 DNA follows: TGCGCCAGCAGCTTGGGGACTCCTCACGAAGCTTTCTTT. It yields the protein CASSLGTPHEAFF.

V usage is TRBV19 and J usage is TRBJ1-1, with D possibly TRBD1 on 5 matching bases. Trimming took 4 bases from V and 8 from J, leaving 14 bases between them. This CDR3 has 13 amino acids. Germline lookup yields CDR1 LNHDA and CDR2 SQIVND (reference sequence). In nucleotides, the CDR3 is TGTGCCAGTAGTACCGGGACCCACTCGGAAGCTTTCTTT. Translated, it gives CASSTGTHSEAFF.

This rearrangement joins TRBV12-3 or TRBV12-4 to TRBJ2-5; unclear D gene. The CDR3 extends over 13 amino acids. With 6 bases removed from V and 5 bases from J, the gap between germline ends came to 13 bases. In DNA, the CDR3 is TGTGCCAGCAGACGGAGCAAAAGGGAGACCCAGTACTTC. This translates into CASRRSKRETQYF.

The rearrangement uses TRBV4-1 and TRBJ1-2; D not certain. CDR1 and CDR2 (germline): MGHRA, YSYEKL. The CDR3 runs 15 residues. With 0 bases removed from V and 9 bases from J, the gap between germline ends came to 17 bases. The CDR3 region has the DNA TGCGCCAGCAGCCAAGAGGGCAGGATGAATTGGCGCTACACCTTC. The encoded protein is CASSQEGRMNWRYTF.

The chain has TRBV18 and TRBJ1-1; D is unclear. Germline V gives CDR1 KGHSH, CDR2 LQKENI. The CDR3 sequence is 13 residues long. V lost 4 bases and J 4 bases, leaving 10 bases between the germline ends. This chain's CDR3 is CASSHPGATEAFF. The CDR3, as DNA: TGTGCCAGCTCACATCCGGGAGCCACTGAAGCTTTCTTT.

The chain recombines TRBV19 with TRBJ2-7, with 9 bases that match TRBD2. The CDR3 covers 15 residues. Per germline, CDR1 LNHDA and CDR2 SQIVND (reference sequence). The V and J ends lost 3 bases and 3 bases, in that order; junction bases with no gene match: 6. CDR3 sequence reads: CASSIEAGGHYEQYF. Here the CDR3 DNA reads TGTGCCAGTAGTATCGAAGCGGGAGGCCACTACGAGCAGTACTTC.

This chain links TRBV15 with TRBJ2-1; D gene ambiguous. V lost 0 bases to trimming and J lost 9 bases, with 9 bases between them. Germline assignment: CDR1 LNHNV and CDR2 YYDKDF (reference sequence). The CDR3 sequence is 13 residues long. CDR3 nucleotide sequence: TGTGCCACCAGCAGAGAAATGGGTTCTGAGCAGTTCTTC. Translating it yields CATSREMGSEQFF.

The chain links TRBV6-5 to TRBJ1-5; 10 bases agree with TRBD1. Losses at the gene ends were 6 bases for V and 5 bases for J; bases not matched to a gene: 7. The CDR3 totals 15 residues. Looked up from germline, CDR1 is MNHEY and CDR2 is SVGAGI. In DNA, the CDR3 is TGTGCCAGCAGGGGGGGACAGGGGACCTATCAGCCCCAGCATTTT. It is translated as CASRGGQGTYQPQHF.

The gene calls are TRBV11-2 and TRBJ1-1; D is possibly TRBD1 (5 bases). Germline assignment: CDR1 SGHAT and CDR2 FQNNGV. The V gene lost 1 base and the J gene lost 0 bases, with 9 bases spanning the gap. This CDR3 has 15 residues. CDR3 bases: TGTGCCAGCAGCTTAGCGGCAGGGATGAACACTGAAGCTTTCTTT. Translated: CASSLAAGMNTEAFF. The entire variable domain, with the rest obtained from reference TRBV11-2 and TRBJ1-1, is as follows: EAGVAQSPRYKIIEKRQSVAFWCNPISGHATLYWYQQILGQGPKLLIQFQNNGVVDDSQLPKDRFSAERLKGVDSTLKIQPAKLEDSAVYLCASSLAAGMNTEAFFGQGTRLTVV.

V usage is TRBV28 and J usage is TRBJ2-7, with 9 bases lining up with TRBD1. V dropped 4 bases and J dropped 8; count of bases not matched to a gene: 3. The CDR3 is 12 residues long. Germline lookup yields CDR1 MDHEN and CDR2 SYDVKM. CDR3 region: CASSSGQGQQYF. The CDR3 DNA follows: TGTGCCAGCAGTTCGGGACAGGGACAGCAGTACTTC.

J is TRBJ2-2 and V is TRBV19, with 12 bases matching TRBD2. The junction had 1 base not matched to a gene; V was cut back by 4 bases and J by 1 base. Germline CDR1 reads LNHDA; CDR2 reads SQIVND (reference sequence). There are 16 residues in the CDR3. CDR3 residues: CASSKGLAGNTGELFF. CDR3 bases: TGTGCCAGTAGTAAGGGACTAGCGGGGAACACCGGGGAGCTGTTTTTT.

J is TRBJ1-1 and V is TRBV7-8, with a weak D call TRBD1 (5 bases). Germline CDR1 reads SGHVS; CDR2 reads FQNEAQ. Trimming shortened V by 0 bases and J by 6 bases, and 14 bases separated the two germline ends. CDR3 size: 15 residues. The CDR3 reads CASSLAVGDYAEAFF. The DNA for the CDR3 is TGTGCCAGCAGCTTAGCGGTAGGGGACTACGCTGAAGCTTTCTTT.

The rearrangement joins TRBV5-4 to TRBJ1-2; D not resolved. V was trimmed by 4 bases and J by 8 bases, leaving 18 bases between them. CDR1 is SGHNT and CDR2 is YYREEE in the germline V gene (reference sequence). The CDR3 is 14 residues long. CDR3 in DNA: TGTGCCAGCAGCCTCCCCGGGGAAGTGAACGGCTACACCTTC. It specifies CASSLPGEVNGYTF.

The J gene is TRBJ2-7, the V gene TRBV28; 11 positions agree with TRBD2. V gave up 3 bases and J gave up 2 bases; unmatched junction bases: 9. The germline CDR1 and CDR2 sequences are MDHEN and SYDVKM. The CDR3 runs 17 residues. This CDR3 is CASSFGASGRNPYEQYF. The CDR3 DNA follows: TGTGCCAGCAGTTTTGGGGCTAGCGGGAGGAATCCCTACGAGCAGTACTTC. Looking up the rest from reference TRBV28 and TRBJ2-7 gives the full variable domain: DVKVTQSSRYLVKRTGEKVFLECVQDMDHENMFWYRQDPGLGLRLIYFSYDVKMKEKGDIPEGYSVSREKKERFSLILESASTNQTSMYLCASSFGASGRNPYEQYFGPGTRLTVT.

This chain joins TRBV27 and TRBJ2-1; 9 bases align to TRBD2. V lost 6 bases to trimming and J lost 7 bases; unmatched junction nucleotides: 16. The CDR3 contains 17 residues. Germline V gene sequence: CDR1 MNHEY, CDR2 SMNVEV (reference sequence). CDR3 residues: CASRIPTSGPPRNEQFF. As DNA, the CDR3 is TGTGCCAGCAGAATTCCGACTAGCGGCCCCCCTCGGAATGAGCAGTTCTTC.

The V call is TRBV6-5, the J call TRBJ2-2; D is possibly TRBD2 (6 bases). The length of the CDR3 is 16 residues. Between the trimmed V and J ends, which lost 4 bases and 4 bases, there was a span of 16 bases. Germline loops: CDR1 MNHEY, CDR2 SVGAGI. CDR3 protein: CASSSRTTPPTGELFF. CDR3 DNA: TGTGCCAGCAGTTCCAGGACTACCCCCCCCACCGGGGAGCTGTTTTTT.

The chain couples TRBV9 to TRBJ1-2; D possibly corresponds to TRBD1 (6 bases). CDR3 length: 16 amino acids. The V gene lost 0 bases and the J gene lost 4 bases, with 16 bases spanning the gap. CDR1 and CDR2 from the germline V gene are SGDLS and YYNGEE. The chain's CDR3 is CASSVDPSRGIYGYTF. The CDR3 coding sequence is TGTGCCAGCAGCGTAGACCCTTCGAGGGGGATCTATGGCTACACCTTC.

This chain joins TRBV5-8 and TRBJ2-1, with 7 bases fitting TRBD2. With 1 base clipped from V and 5 bases from J, the junction kept 6 bases outside the gene matches. CDR1 SGHTS and CDR2 YDEGEE come from the germline V gene. The CDR3 loop spans 15 amino acids. CDR3 amino acids: CASSLFGRLHNEQFF. The DNA for the CDR3 is TGTGCCAGCAGCTTGTTCGGGAGGCTCCACAATGAGCAGTTCTTC.

The rearrangement joins TRBV5-4 to TRBJ2-3; D possibly corresponds to TRBD2 (6 bases). The ends were cut back, 2 bases at V and 2 bases at J, with 18 bases in the middle. This CDR3 contains 17 residues. Germline CDR1 is SGHNT and CDR2 is YYREEE (reference sequence). CDR3 region: CASSLGGEPTNTDTQYF. The CDR3 DNA is TGTGCCAGCAGCTTAGGCGGGGAACCAACAAACACAGATACGCAGTATTTT.

In its sample, this clone was seen once. V and J are TRBV29-1 and TRBJ2-2; TRBD2 matches 9 bases. The CDR3 contains 16 residues. The ends lost 4 bases at V and 4 bases at J; junction bases unmatched: 10. Germline V CDR1 and CDR2: SQVTM, ANQGSEA. The CDR3 coding sequence is TGCAGCGTTGGAACGACTAGCGGAGGGGCCACCGGGGAGCTGTTTTTT. It codes for CSVGTTSGGATGELFF.

This sequence joins TRBV27 and TRBJ1-6; the match to TRBD1 covers 7 bases. Looked up from germline, CDR1 is MNHEY and CDR2 is SMNVEV (reference sequence). CDR3 length equals 15 residues. Germline trimming cut 5 bases from V and 15 bases from J; bases unmatched to any gene: 16. The CDR3 DNA is TGTGCCAGCAGTCCTCCCCAGGGGGGGCGGTACGGCCTCCACTTT. It specifies CASSPPQGGRYGLHF.

The chain carries TRBV6-6 and TRBJ2-7; 13 bases line up with TRBD2. The length of the CDR3 is 15 residues. The trim removed 5 bases at V and 2 bases at J, leaving 3 bases unmatched. CDR1 and CDR2 from the germline V gene are MNHNY and SVGAGI (reference sequence). CDR3 in amino acids: CASSRGTSGTYEQYF. The DNA of the CDR3 is TGTGCCAGCAGTAGGGGGACTAGCGGGACCTACGAGCAGTACTTC.

The rearrangement links TRBV3-1 (or the pseudogene TRBV3-2) to TRBJ2-5; a possible D gene is TRBD2 (6 bases). Germline CDR1 and CDR2: LGHDT and YNNKEL (reference sequence). The length of the CDR3 is 14 residues. Trimming took off 3 bases at V and 7 bases at J, with 15 bases between the two ends. The chain's CDR3 is CASSHRGVGGTQYF. CDR3 nucleotides: TGTGCCAGCAGCCATAGAGGCGTGGGGGGGACCCAGTACTTC.

The genes are TRBV9 and TRBJ1-6; D is possibly TRBD1 (5 bases). V was pared by 0 bases and J by 9 bases, with 10 bases between. Germline CDR1 reads SGDLS; CDR2 reads YYNGEE. This CDR3 region has 14 residues. CDR3 residues: CASSVAGYPSPLHF. The CDR3 bases are TGTGCCAGCAGCGTAGCAGGGTATCCTTCACCCCTCCACTTT. The variable domain in full, with the rest retrieved from reference TRBV9 and TRBJ1-6, is DSGVTQTPKHLITATGQRVTLRCSPRSGDLSVYWYQQSLDQGLQFLIQYYNGEERAKGNILERFSAQQFPDLHSELNLSSLELGDSALYFCASSVAGYPSPLHFGNGTRLTVT.

The rearrangement uses TRBV21-1 and TRBJ1-4. TRBV21-1 is a pseudogene segment. This CDR3 is built from 13 residues. The CDR3 protein is CASSERGGQKLFF. DNA for the CDR3: TGTGCCAGCAGCGAAAGAGGGGGGCAAAAACTGTTTTTT.

The V and J genes are TRBV6-5 and TRBJ2-1, with D perhaps matching TRBD2 (6 bases). V lost 0 bases to trimming and J lost 0 bases, with 9 bases between them. This CDR3 is built from 16 residues. Looked up from germline, CDR1 is MNHEY and CDR2 is SVGAGI. CDR3 sequence: CASSYSRGSSYNEQFF. The DNA of the CDR3 is TGTGCCAGCAGTTACTCCCGGGGGAGCTCCTACAATGAGCAGTTCTTC.

The genes are TRBV10-3 and TRBJ2-7; D unresolved. The CDR3 consists of 13 residues. From germline, CDR1 is ENHRY and CDR2 SYGVKD. V lost 5 bases, J lost 5 bases, and 13 bases lay in between. CDR3 DNA: TGTGCCATCAGTCCCTTGGACCTTAACGAGCAGTACTTC. It encodes CAISPLDLNEQYF.